This T cell receptor (beta chain) was recovered during a study of siplizumab effects on memory and regulatory T cells. Whole-study findings and limits: A major contribution to the alloresponse seemed to be made by naive T cells, which seemed more diverse than memory cells. A naive or memory phenotype could not be assigned to roughly 75-97% of the proliferating CD4+ or CD8+ clones.

Sequencing used immunoSEQ multiplex PCR; TCRdb keeps in-frame clones, though not all of them. The sample includes roughly 120,000 clones, about 94% seen only once; the top ten take around 1.7%. The ends were cut back, 4 bases at V and 0 bases at J, with 12 bases in the middle. CDR1 SGDLS and CDR2 YYNGEE come from the germline V gene. The length of the CDR3 is 15 residues. This clone was observed a single time. Its specificity is unknown. Material: non-Treg CD4+ T cells sorted from blood. V usage is TRBV9 and J usage is TRBJ2-3; D remains unclear. The TCR sequence derives from a human donor in good health. CDR3 DNA sequence: TGTGCCAGCAGCATGAGTATAGTAAGCACAGATACGCAGTATTTT. It is translated as CASSMSIVSTDTQYF.